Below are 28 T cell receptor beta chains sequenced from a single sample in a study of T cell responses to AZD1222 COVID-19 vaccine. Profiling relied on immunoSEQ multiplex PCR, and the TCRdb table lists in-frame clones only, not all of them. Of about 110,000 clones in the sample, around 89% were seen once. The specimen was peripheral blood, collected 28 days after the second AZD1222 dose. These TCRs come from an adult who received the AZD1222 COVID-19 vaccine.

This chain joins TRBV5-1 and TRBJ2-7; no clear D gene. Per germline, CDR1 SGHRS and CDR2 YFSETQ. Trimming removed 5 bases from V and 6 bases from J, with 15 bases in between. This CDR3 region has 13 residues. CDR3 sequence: CASREMSGLEQYF. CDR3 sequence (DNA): TGCGCCAGCAGGGAAATGTCGGGCCTCGAGCAGTACTTC.

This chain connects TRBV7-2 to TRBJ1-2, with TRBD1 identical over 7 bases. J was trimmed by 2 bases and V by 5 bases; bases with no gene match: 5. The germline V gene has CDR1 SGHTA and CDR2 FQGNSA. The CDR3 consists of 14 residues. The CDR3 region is CASSEGAGNYGYTF. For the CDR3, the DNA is TGTGCCAGCAGCGAGGGGGCTGGGAACTATGGCTACACCTTC. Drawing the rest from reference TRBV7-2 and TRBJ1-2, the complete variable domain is GAGVSQSPSNKVTEKGKDVELRCDPISGHTALYWYRQSLGQGLEFLIYFQGNSAPDKSGLPSDRFSAERTGGSVSTLTIQRTQQEDSAVYLCASSEGAGNYGYTFGSGTRLTVV.

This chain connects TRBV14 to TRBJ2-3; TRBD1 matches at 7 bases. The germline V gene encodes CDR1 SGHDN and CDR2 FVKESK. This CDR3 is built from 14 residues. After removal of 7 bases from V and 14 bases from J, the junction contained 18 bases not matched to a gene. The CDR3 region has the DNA TGTGCCAGCACCCGGGACAGATATTTCGGTCCTCCGTATTTT. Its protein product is CASTRDRYFGPPYF.

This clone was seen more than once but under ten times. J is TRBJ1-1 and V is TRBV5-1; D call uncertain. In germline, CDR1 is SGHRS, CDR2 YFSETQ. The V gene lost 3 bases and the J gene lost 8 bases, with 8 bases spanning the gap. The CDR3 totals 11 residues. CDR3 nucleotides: TGCGCCAGCAGCTCTGACCTCGAAGCTTTCTTT. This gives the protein CASSSDLEAFF. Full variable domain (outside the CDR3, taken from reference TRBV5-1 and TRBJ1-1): KAGVTQTPRYLIKTRGQQVTLSCSPISGHRSVSWYQQTPGQGLQFLFEYFSETQRNKGNFPGRFSGRQFSNSRSEMNVSTLELGDSALYLCASSSDLEAFFGQGTRLTVV.

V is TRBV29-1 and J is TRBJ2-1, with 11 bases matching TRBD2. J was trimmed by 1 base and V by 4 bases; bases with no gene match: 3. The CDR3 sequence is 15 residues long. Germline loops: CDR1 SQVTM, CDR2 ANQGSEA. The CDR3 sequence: CSVGASGGSYNEQFF. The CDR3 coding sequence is TGCAGCGTTGGAGCTAGCGGGGGGTCCTACAATGAGCAGTTCTTC.

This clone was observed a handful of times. The CDR3 region is CASSSTGTGEEQYF. CDR3 in DNA: TGCGCCAGCAGCTCCACCGGGACAGGAGAAGAGCAGTACTTC. The J gene is TRBJ2-7, the V gene TRBV5-1, with 8 nucleotides matching TRBD1. The trim removed 3 bases at V and 7 bases at J, leaving 9 bases unmatched. The CDR3 extends over 14 amino acids. Germline CDR1 is SGHRS and CDR2 is YFSETQ.

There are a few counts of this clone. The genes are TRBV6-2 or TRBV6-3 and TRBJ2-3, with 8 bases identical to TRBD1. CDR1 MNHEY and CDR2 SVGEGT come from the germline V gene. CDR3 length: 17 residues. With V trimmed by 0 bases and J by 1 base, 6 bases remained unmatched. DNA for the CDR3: TGTGCCAGCAGTTACTCCTCTCTGGGACAGGGCACAGATACGCAGTATTTT. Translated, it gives CASSYSSLGQGTDTQYF.

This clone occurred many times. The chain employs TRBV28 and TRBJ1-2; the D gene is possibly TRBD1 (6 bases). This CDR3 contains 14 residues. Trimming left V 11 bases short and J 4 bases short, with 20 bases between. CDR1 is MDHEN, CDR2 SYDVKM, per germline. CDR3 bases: TGTGCCGGGACTAACAGGGAAGCCCCCTATGGCTACACCTTC. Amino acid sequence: CAGTNREAPYGYTF.

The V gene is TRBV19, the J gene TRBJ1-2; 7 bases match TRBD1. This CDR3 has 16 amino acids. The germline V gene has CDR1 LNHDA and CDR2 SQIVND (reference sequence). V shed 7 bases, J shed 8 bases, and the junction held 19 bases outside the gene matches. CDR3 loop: CASTPERGNRGWGYTF. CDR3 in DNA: TGTGCCAGTACCCCAGAACGAGGAAACAGGGGTTGGGGCTACACCTTC.

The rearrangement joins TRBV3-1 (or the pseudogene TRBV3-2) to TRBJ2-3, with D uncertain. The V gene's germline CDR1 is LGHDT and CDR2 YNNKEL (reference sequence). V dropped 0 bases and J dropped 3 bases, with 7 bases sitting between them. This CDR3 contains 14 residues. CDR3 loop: CASSQDLGTDTQYF. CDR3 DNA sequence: TGTGCCAGCAGCCAAGACCTGGGTACAGATACGCAGTATTTT.

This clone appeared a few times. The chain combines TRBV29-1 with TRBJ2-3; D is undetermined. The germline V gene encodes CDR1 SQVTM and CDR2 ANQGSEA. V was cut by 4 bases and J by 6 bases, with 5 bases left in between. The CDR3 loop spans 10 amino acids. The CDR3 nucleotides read TGCAGCGTTGTGAGGGATACGCAGTATTTT. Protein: CSVVRDTQYF.

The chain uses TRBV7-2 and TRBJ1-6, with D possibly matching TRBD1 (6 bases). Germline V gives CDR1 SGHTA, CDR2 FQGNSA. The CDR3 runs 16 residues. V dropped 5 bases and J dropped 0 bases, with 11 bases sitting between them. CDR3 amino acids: CASSPDSNSYNSPLHF. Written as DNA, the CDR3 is TGTGCCAGCAGCCCGGACAGTAACTCCTATAATTCACCCCTCCACTTT.

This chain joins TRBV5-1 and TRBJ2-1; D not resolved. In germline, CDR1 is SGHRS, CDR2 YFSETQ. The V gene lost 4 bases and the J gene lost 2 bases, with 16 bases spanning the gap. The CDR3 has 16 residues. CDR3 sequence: CASSAPRNPPYNEQFF. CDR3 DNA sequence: TGCGCCAGCAGCGCACCACGAAACCCCCCCTACAATGAGCAGTTCTTC.

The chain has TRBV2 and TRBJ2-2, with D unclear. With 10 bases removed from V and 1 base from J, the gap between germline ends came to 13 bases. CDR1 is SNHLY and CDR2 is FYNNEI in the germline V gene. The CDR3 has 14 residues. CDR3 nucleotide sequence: TGTGCCACGGCGGCCGGATGGAACACCGGGGAGCTGTTTTTT. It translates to CATAAGWNTGELFF.

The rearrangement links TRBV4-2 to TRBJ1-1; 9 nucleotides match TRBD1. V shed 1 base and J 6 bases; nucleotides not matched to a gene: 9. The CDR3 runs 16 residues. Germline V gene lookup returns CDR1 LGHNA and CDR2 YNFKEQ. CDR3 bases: TGTGCCAGCAGCCAAGGAGAAGTGGACAGGGGCCCTGAAGCTTTCTTT. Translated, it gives CASSQGEVDRGPEAFF.

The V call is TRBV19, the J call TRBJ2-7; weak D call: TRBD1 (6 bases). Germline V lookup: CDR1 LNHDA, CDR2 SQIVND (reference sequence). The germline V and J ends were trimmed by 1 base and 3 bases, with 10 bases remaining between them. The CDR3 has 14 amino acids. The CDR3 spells CASSIGGQSYEQYF. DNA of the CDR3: TGTGCCAGTAGTATAGGCGGACAGAGCTACGAGCAGTACTTC.

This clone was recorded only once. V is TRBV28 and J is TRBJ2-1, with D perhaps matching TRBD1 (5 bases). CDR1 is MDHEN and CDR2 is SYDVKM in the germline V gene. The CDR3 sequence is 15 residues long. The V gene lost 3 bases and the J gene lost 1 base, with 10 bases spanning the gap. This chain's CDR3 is CASSFGQGSYNEQFF. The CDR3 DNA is TGTGCCAGCAGTTTCGGGCAGGGTTCCTACAATGAGCAGTTCTTC.

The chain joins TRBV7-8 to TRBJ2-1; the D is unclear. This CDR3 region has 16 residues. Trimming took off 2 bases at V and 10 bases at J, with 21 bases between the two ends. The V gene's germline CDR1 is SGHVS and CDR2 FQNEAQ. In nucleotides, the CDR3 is TGTGCCAGCAGCTTAATTCCATCGAGTGCCGTCGTCGAGCAGTTCTTC. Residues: CASSLIPSSAVVEQFF.

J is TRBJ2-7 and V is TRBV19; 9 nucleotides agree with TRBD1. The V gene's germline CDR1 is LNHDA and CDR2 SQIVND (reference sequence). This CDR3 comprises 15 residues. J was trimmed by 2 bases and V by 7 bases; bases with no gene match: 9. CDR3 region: CASNPRTGATYEQYF. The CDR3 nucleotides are TGTGCCAGTAATCCGCGGACAGGGGCCACCTACGAGCAGTACTTC. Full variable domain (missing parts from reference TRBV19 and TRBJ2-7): DGGITQSPKYLFRKEGQNVTLSCEQNLNHDAMYWYRQDPGQGLRLIYYSQIVNDFQKGDIAEGYSVSREKKESFPLTVTSAQKNPTAFYLCASNPRTGATYEQYFGPGTRLTVT.

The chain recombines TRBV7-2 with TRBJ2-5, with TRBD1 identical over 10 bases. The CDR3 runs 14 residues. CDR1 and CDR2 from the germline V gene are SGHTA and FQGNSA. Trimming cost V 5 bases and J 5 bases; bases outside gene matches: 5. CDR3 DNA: TGTGCCAGCAGCGCCGGGACAGGGGCGGAGACCCAGTACTTC. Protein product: CASSAGTGAETQYF.

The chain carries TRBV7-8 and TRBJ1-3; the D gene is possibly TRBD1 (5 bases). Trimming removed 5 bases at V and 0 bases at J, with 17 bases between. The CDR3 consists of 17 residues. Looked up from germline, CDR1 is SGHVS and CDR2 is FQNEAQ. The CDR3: CASSPTSQGFSGNTIYF. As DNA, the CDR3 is TGTGCCAGCAGCCCAACCTCGCAGGGCTTCTCTGGAAACACCATATATTTT.

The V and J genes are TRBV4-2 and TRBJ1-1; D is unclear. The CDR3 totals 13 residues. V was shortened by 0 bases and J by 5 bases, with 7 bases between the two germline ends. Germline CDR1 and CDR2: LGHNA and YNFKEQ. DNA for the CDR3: TGTGCCAGCAGCCAAGATCGTGGGACTGAAGCTTTCTTT. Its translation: CASSQDRGTEAFF.

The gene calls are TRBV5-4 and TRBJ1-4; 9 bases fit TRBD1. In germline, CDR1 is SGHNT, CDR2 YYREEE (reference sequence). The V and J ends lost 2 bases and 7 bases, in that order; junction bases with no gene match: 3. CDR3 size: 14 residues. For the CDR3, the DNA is TGTGCCAGCAGCTTACAGGGGGCGTCTGAAAAACTGTTTTTT. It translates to CASSLQGASEKLFF.

The CDR3 reads CASSPGQDSGYTF. The CDR3 region has the DNA TGCGCCAGCAGTCCGGGACAGGATAGTGGCTACACCTTC. The J gene is TRBJ1-2, the V gene TRBV10-2, with 8 bases identical to TRBD1. Germline V lookup: CDR1 WSHSY, CDR2 SAAADI. The CDR3 runs 13 residues. The J segment lost 7 bases and the V segment lost 5 bases, leaving 6 bases of the junction unmatched.

CDR3 sequence (DNA): TGTGCCAGCAGCTTGGATATAGGGACTAATGAAAAACTGTTTTTT. This sequence encodes CASSLDIGTNEKLFF. The rearrangement uses TRBV5-5 and TRBJ1-4, with unresolved D. V was trimmed by 0 bases and J by 2 bases, leaving 8 bases between them. This CDR3 contains 15 residues. Per germline, CDR1 SGHKS and CDR2 YYEKEE (reference sequence).

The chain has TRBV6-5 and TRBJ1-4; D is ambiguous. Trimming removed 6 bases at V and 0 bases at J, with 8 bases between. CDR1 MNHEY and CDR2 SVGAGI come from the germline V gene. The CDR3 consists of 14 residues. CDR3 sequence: CASRRTATNEKLFF. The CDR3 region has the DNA TGTGCCAGCAGGCGGACGGCAACTAATGAAAAACTGTTTTTT.

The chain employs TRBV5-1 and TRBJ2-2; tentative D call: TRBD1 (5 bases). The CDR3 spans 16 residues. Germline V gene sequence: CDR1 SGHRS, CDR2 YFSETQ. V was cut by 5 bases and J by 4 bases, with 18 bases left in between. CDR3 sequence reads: CASSHSWGQGTGELFF. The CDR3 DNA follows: TGCGCCAGCAGTCACTCGTGGGGTCAGGGCACCGGGGAGCTGTTTTTT.

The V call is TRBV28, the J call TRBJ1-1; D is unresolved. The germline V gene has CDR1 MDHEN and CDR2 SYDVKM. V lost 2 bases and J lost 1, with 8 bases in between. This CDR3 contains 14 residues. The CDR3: CASSLEQSNTEAFF. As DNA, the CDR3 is TGTGCCAGCAGTTTAGAACAGTCGAACACTGAAGCTTTCTTT. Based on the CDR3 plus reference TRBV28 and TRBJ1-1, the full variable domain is DVKVTQSSRYLVKRTGEKVFLECVQDMDHENMFWYRQDPGLGLRLIYFSYDVKMKEKGDIPEGYSVSREKKERFSLILESASTNQTSMYLCASSLEQSNTEAFFGQGTRLTVV.